This T cell receptor (beta chain) is drawn from a study of blood T cell repertoires in COVID-19. About the study: The origin of the acute and convalescent COVID-19 samples was the United States, Italy and Spain. Sources were T cells, B-cell-depleted T cells, or PBMCs; the material itself was cDNA or gDNA.

This CDR3 has 13 amino acids. Germline V CDR1 and CDR2: SNHLY, FYNNEI. Authors' data handling: Counts of nucleated cells, estimated from reference gene primer amplification, were obtained. The protocol was immunoSEQ multiplex PCR, while the TCRdb copy is restricted to in-frame clones and leaves out a portion. The DNA was the basis for D and trimming; V, J and clone size are from that table. This table has 350,000 to 400,000 clones, almost 90% appearing once. As to this clone: One junction end does not reproduce the germline sequence, and a read error may be involved.

The J gene is TRBJ1-6, the V gene TRBV2; 7 nucleotides match TRBD1. The sample comprised peripheral blood. The TCR was taken from a young man with active or convalescent COVID-19. CDR3 region: CASKGTVNSLLHF. DNA of the CDR3: TGTGCCAGCAAAGGGACAGTTAATTCACTCCTCCACTTT.